This T cell receptor (beta chain) stems from a study of shared clonotypes between healthy human individuals. Study results and caveats: An expected dependence of interdonor clonotype sharing on sequencing depth was noted. Generation probabilities were higher for clonotypes shared across all four sorted-subset donors than for unshared ones.

Method: immunoSEQ multiplex PCR; TCRdb's copy keeps in-frame clones and lacks some. The sample shows about 380,000 clones, 90% to 98% of them seen only once. The V segment lost 6 bases and the J segment 0 bases; nucleotides outside the gene matches: 10. CDR1 and CDR2 (germline): SNHLY, FYNNEI. The CDR3 consists of 20 residues. As concerns this clone: Its antigen is not known.

This clonotype originated in a man aged 25 to 40 in good health. The rearrangement links TRBV2 to TRBJ2-2, with 16 bases that match TRBD2. Sequencing used memory CD8+ T cells sorted from blood. Sample subset: CD45RO+ cells pooled with CCR7-negative TemRA cells. CDR3 DNA: TGTGCCAGCAGACGACCGGGACTAGCGGGAGGGCCTCCGAACACCGGGGAGCTGTTTTTT. Translation: CASRRPGLAGGPPNTGELFF. Using reference TRBV2 and TRBJ2-2 for the parts outside the CDR3, the full variable domain is EPEVTQTPSHQVTQMGQEVILRCVPISNHLYFYWYRQILGQKVEFLVSFYNNEISEKSEIFDDQFSVERPDGSNFTLKIRSTKLEDSAMYFCASRRPGLAGGPPNTGELFFGEGSRLTVL.